These 15 T cell receptor beta chains came from one sample sequenced in a study of cytomegalovirus exposure and HLA in healthy donors. The study ran its PCR with 60 Vbeta and 13 Jbeta primers. Clones were sequenced by immunoSEQ multiplex PCR, and TCRdb holds only the in-frame ones, with some missing. The table shows 45,000 to 55,000 clones, with 60% to 85% occurring only once. Specimen: PBMCs. These TCRs come from a man aged 25-45 years in good health and CMV-seropositive.

The chain joins TRBV9 to TRBJ2-7; D unresolved. Germline CDR1 SGDLS, CDR2 YYNGEE. The CDR3 has 16 amino acids. Between the trimmed V and J ends, which lost 4 bases and 5 bases, there was a span of 22 bases. The CDR3 reads CASSPRPGRSPHEQYF. The CDR3 DNA follows: TGTGCCAGCAGCCCCCGTCCTGGCCGATCCCCCCACGAGCAGTACTTC.

V gene TRBV7-2 combines with J gene TRBJ2-1; TRBD2 aligns across 12 bases. Germline values: CDR1 SGHTA, CDR2 FQGNSA. The V and J ends lost 3 bases and 6 bases, in that order; junction bases with no gene match: 3. The CDR3 has 15 amino acids. For the CDR3, the DNA is TGTGCCAGCAGCTTGACTAGCGGGGGAGTCAATGAGCAGTTCTTC. Residues: CASSLTSGGVNEQFF.

This chain links TRBV12-5 with TRBJ2-2; D is undetermined. The germline V gene encodes CDR1 LGHNT and CDR2 FRNRAP. V was shortened by 1 base and J by 4 bases, with 10 bases between the two germline ends. This CDR3 spans 15 amino acids. Here the CDR3 reads CASGLAPGGTGELFF. The CDR3 nucleotides are TGTGCTAGTGGTTTGGCCCCAGGTGGCACCGGGGAGCTGTTTTTT.

The chain carries TRBV5-1 and TRBJ1-2; tentative D call: TRBD1 (5 bases). This CDR3 region has 14 residues. Trimming left V 0 bases short and J 3 bases short, with 9 bases between. The germline V gene has CDR1 SGHRS and CDR2 YFSETQ. The CDR3 coding sequence is TGCGCCAGCAGCTTGGCCGTACAGGACTATGGCTACACCTTC. It is translated as CASSLAVQDYGYTF.

The CDR3 reads CASSFGQGAIDEQYF. The CDR3 nucleotides read TGCGCCAGCAGCTTCGGACAGGGGGCGATCGACGAGCAGTACTTC. The chain links TRBV4-1 to TRBJ2-7; TRBD1 matches 11 bases. The germline CDR1 and CDR2 sequences are MGHRA and YSYEKL. The CDR3 spans 15 residues. The junction had 8 bases not matched to a gene; V was cut back by 5 bases and J by 5 bases.

The chain links TRBV9 to TRBJ1-1, with D perhaps TRBD1 (6 bases). The CDR3 loop spans 17 amino acids. In germline, CDR1 is SGDLS, CDR2 YYNGEE. Trimming took off 3 bases at V and 3 bases at J, with 21 bases between the two ends. In DNA, the CDR3 is TGTGCCAGCAGCGGGGTGGCGGGGGGCGAGGGTGACACTGAAGCTTTCTTT. Its protein is CASSGVAGGEGDTEAFF.

The chain joins TRBV7-8 to TRBJ1-1; D perhaps matches TRBD1 (6 bases). Looked up from germline, CDR1 is SGHVS and CDR2 is FQNEAQ. The CDR3 is 15 amino acids. Between the trimmed V and J ends, which lost 2 bases and 2 bases, there was a span of 12 bases. The CDR3 sequence is CASSLTGQINTEAFF. For the CDR3, the DNA is TGTGCCAGCAGCTTAACGGGACAAATCAACACTGAAGCTTTCTTT.

The chain combines TRBV7-3 with TRBJ2-3; TRBD2 agrees at 7 bases. The germline gives CDR1 SGHTA, CDR2 FQGTGA. The V segment lost 5 bases and the J segment 2 bases; nucleotides outside the gene matches: 4. This CDR3 comprises 14 residues. The CDR3 spells CASSKGGATDTQYF. The CDR3 DNA is TGTGCCAGCAGCAAGGGAGGGGCCACAGATACGCAGTATTTT.

This clone was recorded once. The chain combines TRBV6-4 with TRBJ1-1; D possibly corresponds to TRBD1 (5 bases). From germline, CDR1 is MRHNA and CDR2 SNTAGT. Trimming shortened V by 5 bases and J by 6 bases, and 16 bases separated the two germline ends. The CDR3 consists of 14 residues. Here the CDR3 reads CASSPFFRGSEAFF. DNA of the CDR3: TGTGCCAGCAGTCCCTTCTTTAGGGGCTCTGAAGCTTTCTTT.

This chain uses TRBV29-1 with TRBJ2-5, with 7 bases that match TRBD1. V lost 7 bases and J lost 5; bases outside the gene matches: 7. Germline assignment: CDR1 SQVTM and CDR2 ANQGSEA. This CDR3 is 12 amino acids long. CDR3 bases: TGCAGCGCCGCACAGGGGACCGAGACCCAGTACTTC. Translating it yields CSAAQGTETQYF.

This clone has a handful of counts. The chain has TRBV28 and TRBJ2-7; 10 nucleotides align to TRBD2. The V and J ends lost 2 bases and 3 bases, in that order; junction bases with no gene match: 4. The CDR3 covers 15 residues. CDR1 is MDHEN, CDR2 SYDVKM, per germline. The CDR3 DNA reads TGTGCCAGCAGTTTAGAGCGGGGGGGCCGCTACGAGCAGTACTTC. It is translated as CASSLERGGRYEQYF.

The CDR3 region is CASSSAGMNTEAFF. For the CDR3, the DNA is TGCGCCAGCAGCTCTGCAGGGATGAACACTGAAGCTTTCTTT. The chain recombines TRBV5-1 with TRBJ1-1, with D perhaps TRBD1 (5 bases). The V gene's germline CDR1 is SGHRS and CDR2 YFSETQ. The CDR3 extends over 14 amino acids. The V and J ends lost 3 bases and 0 bases respectively, with 9 bases between them.

The V call is TRBV6-5, the J call TRBJ1-3, with a possible D match to TRBD1 (5 bases). The V gene's germline CDR1 is MNHEY and CDR2 SVGAGI. V was cut by 0 bases and J by 6 bases, with 15 bases left in between. The CDR3 contains 16 residues. The DNA of the CDR3 is TGTGCCAGCAGTTACTCAGACAGTCCGGGGGAAAACACCATATATTTT. Translation: CASSYSDSPGENTIYF.

This clone appeared once. V is TRBV10-1 and J is TRBJ1-2; possible D gene TRBD1, 5 bases. Germline lookup yields CDR1 WNHNN and CDR2 SYGVQD (reference sequence). With 5 bases removed from V and 8 bases from J, the gap between germline ends came to 15 bases. The CDR3 spans 13 residues. CDR3 residues: CASSNSGSEGYTF. The CDR3 DNA reads as TGCGCCAGCAGTAATTCAGGGTCTGAGGGCTACACCTTC.

This chain connects TRBV5-1 to TRBJ2-4; 8 bases match TRBD1. The junction had 5 bases not matched to a gene; V was cut back by 3 bases and J by 0 bases. The CDR3 contains 16 residues. Germline values: CDR1 SGHRS, CDR2 YFSETQ. The CDR3 DNA sequence: TGCGCCAGCAGCTCGACAGGGGTTCTAGCCAAAAACATTCAGTACTTC. Protein sequence: CASSSTGVLAKNIQYF.